This is a list of T cell receptor beta chains from one sample in a study of OX40 agonist ivuxolimab in advanced cancers. Here immunoSEQ multiplex PCR was the method, and the copy in TCRdb shows in-frame clones only, minus some. The repertoire holds under 80,000 clones, with roughly 86% as singletons. The material was CD4+ or CD8+ T cells sorted from blood, obtained in a trial of the OX40 agonist ivuxolimab. Every receptor here comes from an adult with an advanced solid tumor such as melanoma, head and neck, liver or kidney cancer. CDR3s include the opening cysteine and the closing phenylalanine or tryptophan. Fields, in order: J gene, V gene, clone size, CDR3 protein. Part of the rows lack a size; the others show once, few, many or a class for expanded clones.

j_gene: TRBJ1-2
v_gene: TRBV4-1
abundance: few
CDR3aa: CASSPLGLIYGYTF

j_gene: TRBJ1-3
v_gene: TRBV9
abundance: .
CDR3aa: CASSAGISGNTIYF

j_gene: TRBJ2-1
v_gene: TRBV7-9
abundance: .
CDR3aa: CATSGASGANNEQFF

j_gene: TRBJ1-3
v_gene: TRBV28
abundance: .
CDR3aa: CASSTTADTIYF

j_gene: TRBJ2-5
v_gene: TRBV29-1
abundance: .
CDR3aa: CSVESQGGETQYF

j_gene: TRBJ2-3
v_gene: TRBV2
abundance: .
CDR3aa: CASSGDRGSDTQYF

j_gene: TRBJ1-1
v_gene: TRBV11-2
abundance: .
CDR3aa: CASSLSPNTEAFF

j_gene: TRBJ2-2
v_gene: TRBV7-6
abundance: .
CDR3aa: CASSEQGYTGELFF

j_gene: .
v_gene: TRBV6-6
abundance: .
CDR3aa: CASSYAGQDGSYEQYF

j_gene: TRBJ1-2
v_gene: TRBV28
abundance: once
CDR3aa: CASRLPGQVLRYTF

j_gene: TRBJ1-5
v_gene: TRBV2
abundance: many
CDR3aa: CASSALGGPGQPQHF

j_gene: TRBJ2-7
v_gene: TRBV23-1
abundance: .
CDR3aa: CASAQGGFSDRDSKNYEQYF

j_gene: TRBJ1-1
v_gene: TRBV20-1
abundance: .
CDR3aa: CSVDGGEAFF

j_gene: TRBJ2-3
v_gene: TRBV2
abundance: .
CDR3aa: CASRATSGNPSDTQYF

j_gene: TRBJ1-2
v_gene: TRBV7-9
abundance: .
CDR3aa: CASSPTTRSFYGYTF

j_gene: TRBJ2-3
v_gene: TRBV6-1
abundance: .
CDR3aa: CASSERGDRSTDTQYF

j_gene: TRBJ2-2
v_gene: TRBV7-9
abundance: .
CDR3aa: CASSLVRPPSGELFF

j_gene: TRBJ2-1
v_gene: TRBV10-3
abundance: .
CDR3aa: CAIGAGQDNEQFF

j_gene: TRBJ2-1
v_gene: TRBV11-3
abundance: .
CDR3aa: CASSPNREGHLNEQFF

j_gene: TRBJ2-3
v_gene: TRBV5-6
abundance: .
CDR3aa: CASSLMGGRARADTQYF

j_gene: TRBJ2-1
v_gene: TRBV9
abundance: once
CDR3aa: CASSYGGFRDEQFF

j_gene: TRBJ1-6
v_gene: TRBV6-5
abundance: .
CDR3aa: CASSWDRFGNSPLHF

j_gene: TRBJ2-1
v_gene: TRBV19
abundance: .
CDR3aa: CASSPDRRSYNEQFF

j_gene: TRBJ2-7
v_gene: TRBV11-1
abundance: .
CDR3aa: CASSSGSAYYEQYF

j_gene: TRBJ2-7
v_gene: TRBV28
abundance: .
CDR3aa: CASSKRYEQYF

j_gene: TRBJ2-2
v_gene: TRBV28
abundance: .
CDR3aa: CASSFPYTYSTGTGELFF

j_gene: TRBJ2-1
v_gene: TRBV10-3
abundance: .
CDR3aa: CAISDAGKHNEQFF

j_gene: TRBJ1-5
v_gene: TRBV7-2
abundance: .
CDR3aa: CASSFAGNSNQPQHF

j_gene: TRBJ2-7
v_gene: TRBV2
abundance: few
CDR3aa: CASRDRGNEQYF

j_gene: TRBJ2-5
v_gene: TRBV6-5
abundance: .
CDR3aa: CASRSGVRETQYF

j_gene: TRBJ1-5
v_gene: TRBV23-1
abundance: .
CDR3aa: CASLDRDNQPQHF

j_gene: TRBJ1-1
v_gene: TRBV6-5
abundance: .
CDR3aa: CASSYGQPDDTEAFF

j_gene: TRBJ2-5
v_gene: TRBV6-1
abundance: .
CDR3aa: CASSEELGVETQYF

j_gene: TRBJ1-4
v_gene: TRBV7-9
abundance: once
CDR3aa: CASSLWQGTNEKLFF

j_gene: TRBJ2-7
v_gene: TRBV28
abundance: few
CDR3aa: CASSTQVQGNNYEQYF

j_gene: TRBJ2-7
v_gene: TRBV18
abundance: .
CDR3aa: CASSPTPLEQYF

j_gene: TRBJ2-5
v_gene: TRBV11-2
abundance: few
CDR3aa: CASSVSGTRKETQYF